Detailed here is one T cell receptor beta chain. Its target is not known. The CDR3 covers 16 residues. Trimming took 7 bases from V and 6 from J; bases not matched to a gene: 15. The germline CDR1 and CDR2 sequences are SGHTA and FQGNSA. Use of 60 Vbeta and 13 Jbeta primers characterized the PCR. Profiled with immunoSEQ multiplex PCR; TCRdb holds only in-frame clones, not every one. The sample shows around 100,000 clones, around 81% of them seen only once. This sample stems from a study of cytomegalovirus exposure and HLA in healthy donors. Overall study results and limits: Overall, roughly 150 TCR beta chains were annotated as cytomegalovirus-associated. Later on, analysis showed that most CMV-associated TCR beta chains appeared to be HLA-restricted.

The specimen sequenced was PBMCs. The V gene is TRBV7-2, the J gene TRBJ2-3, with 8 bases fitting TRBD2. The receptor's source is a middle-aged man in good health and CMV-seropositive. The DNA for the CDR3 is TGTGCCAGCACCAGGAGGGGCGGGGGGCCGGGGGATACGCAGTATTTT. The encoded protein is CASTRRGGGPGDTQYF.